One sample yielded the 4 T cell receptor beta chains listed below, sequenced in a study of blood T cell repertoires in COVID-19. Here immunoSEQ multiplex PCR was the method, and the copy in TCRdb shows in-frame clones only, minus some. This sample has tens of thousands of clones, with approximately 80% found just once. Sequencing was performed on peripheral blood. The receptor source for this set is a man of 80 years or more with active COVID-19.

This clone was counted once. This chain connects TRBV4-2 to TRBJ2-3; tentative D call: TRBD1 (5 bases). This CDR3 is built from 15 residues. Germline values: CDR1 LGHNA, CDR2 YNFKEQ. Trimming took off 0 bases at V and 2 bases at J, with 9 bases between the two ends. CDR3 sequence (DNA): TGTGCCAGCAGCCAAGATGACAGCTTCACAGATACGCAGTATTTT. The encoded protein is CASSQDDSFTDTQYF.

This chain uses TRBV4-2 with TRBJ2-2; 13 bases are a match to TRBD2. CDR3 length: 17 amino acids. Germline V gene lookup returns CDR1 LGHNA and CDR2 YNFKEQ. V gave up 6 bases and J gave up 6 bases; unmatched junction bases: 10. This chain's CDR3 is CASSRRTSGGIPGELFF. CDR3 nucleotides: TGTGCCAGCAGTCGCAGGACTAGCGGGGGTATCCCCGGGGAGCTGTTTTTT.

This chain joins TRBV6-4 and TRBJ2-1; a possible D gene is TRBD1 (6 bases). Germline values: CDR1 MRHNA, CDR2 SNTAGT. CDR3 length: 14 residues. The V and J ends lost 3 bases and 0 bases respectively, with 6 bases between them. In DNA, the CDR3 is TGTGCCAGCAGTGAGGACAGCTCCTACAATGAGCAGTTCTTC. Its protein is CASSEDSSYNEQFF.

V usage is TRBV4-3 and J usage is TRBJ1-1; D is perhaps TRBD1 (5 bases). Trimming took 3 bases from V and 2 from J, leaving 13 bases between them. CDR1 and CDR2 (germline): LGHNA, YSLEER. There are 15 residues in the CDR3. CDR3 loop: CASSQDKTINTEAFF. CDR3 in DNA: TGCGCCAGCAGCCAGGACAAGACGATCAACACTGAAGCTTTCTTT.